This entry lists 13 T cell receptor beta chains sequenced from one sample in a study of OX40 agonist ivuxolimab in advanced cancers. Receptor libraries were prepared by the immunoSEQ multiplex PCR assay. TCRdb took over this immuneACCESS table, retaining in-frame rearrangements with V and J assigned. Such tables are incomplete; in checked studies, under half of the missing clones stem from an unresolved V gene, and the remainder is unexplained. This sample comprises under 100,000 clones, more than 90% of them detected only once. The top ten clonotypes cover 0.6% to 0.7% of the sample. Sequencing used CD4+ or CD8+ T cells sorted from blood, obtained in a trial of the OX40 agonist ivuxolimab. These TCRs come from an adult with an advanced solid tumor such as melanoma, head and neck, liver or kidney cancer.

The genes are TRBV27 and TRBJ1-1, with unresolved D. CDR1 is MNHEY and CDR2 is SMNVEV in the germline V gene (reference sequence). The CDR3 runs to 14 residues. V lost 7 bases and J 2 bases, leaving 14 bases between the germline ends. The DNA for the CDR3 is TGTGCCAGCACCGGCGCGGGGATCAACACTGAAGCTTTCTTT. Amino acid sequence: CASTGAGINTEAFF.

The chain recombines TRBV14 with TRBJ2-1; 9 bases map to TRBD2. Trimming took 4 bases from V and 4 from J; bases not matched to a gene: 11. Germline V CDR1 and CDR2: SGHDN, FVKESK. This CDR3 is built from 17 residues. The CDR3 loop reads CASSPLGGRGGYNEQFF. CDR3 bases: TGTGCCAGCAGCCCGCTAGGCGGGAGGGGGGGATACAATGAGCAGTTCTTC.

The chain combines TRBV7-9 with TRBJ2-7; no reliable D call. Germline V gene data show CDR1 as SEHNR and CDR2 as FQNEAQ (reference sequence). The CDR3 has 15 residues. Trimming took off 1 base at V and 1 base at J, with 11 bases between the two ends. The CDR3 here is CASSLDTTFSYEQYF. The CDR3 nucleotides read TGTGCCAGCAGCTTAGACACGACTTTTTCCTACGAGCAGTACTTC.

The chain links TRBV21-1 to TRBJ2-2; the listed D gene, TRBD1, was not tested against the DNA. TRBV21-1 is a documented pseudogene. The CDR3 is 20 residues long. This chain's CDR3 is CASSKGGGGTGDLHTGELFF. DNA for the CDR3: TGTGCCAGCAGCAAAGGGGGTGGCGGGACAGGGGATCTGCACACCGGGGAGCTGTTTTTT.

This clone was observed a handful of times. The rearrangement uses TRBV21-1 and TRBJ1-5; the table's D call, TRBD1, has no DNA check behind it. TRBV21-1 represents a pseudogene. This CDR3 contains 16 residues. The CDR3 here is CASSKIGQFENQPQHF. The CDR3 region has the DNA TGTGCCAGCAGCAAAATCGGACAGTTTGAGAATCAGCCCCAGCATTTT.

This rearrangement joins TRBV11-3 to TRBJ2-7, with TRBD1 identical over 7 bases. This CDR3 contains 12 residues. Unmatched junction bases numbered 8, after V lost 10 bases and J lost 5 bases. Germline values: CDR1 SGHNT, CDR2 YENEEA. The CDR3 region has the DNA TGTGCCAAACGAGGACAGGTCCACGAGCAGTACTTC. It specifies CAKRGQVHEQYF. The entire variable domain, with the rest obtained from reference TRBV11-3 and TRBJ2-7, is as follows: EAGVVQSPRYKIIEKKQPVAFWCNPISGHNTLYWYLQNLGQGPELLIRYENEEAVDDSQLPKDRFSAERLKGVDSTLKIQPAELGDSAVYLCAKRGQVHEQYFGPGTRLTVT.

V usage is TRBV5-1 and J usage is TRBJ2-5, with D perhaps TRBD1 (8 bases). The V gene lost 2 bases and the J gene lost 5 bases, with 16 bases spanning the gap. The CDR3 extends over 15 amino acids. Germline V gene data show CDR1 as SGHRS and CDR2 as YFSETQ. This chain's CDR3 is CASSFGRGREETQYF. The CDR3, as DNA: TGCGCCAGCAGCTTCGGCAGGGGGCGGGAGGAGACCCAGTACTTC. The variable domain in full, completed from reference TRBV5-1 and TRBJ2-5, reads KAGVTQTPRYLIKTRGQQVTLSCSPISGHRSVSWYQQTPGQGLQFLFEYFSETQRNKGNFPGRFSGRQFSNSRSEMNVSTLELGDSALYLCASSFGRGREETQYFGPGTRLLVL.

On this clone: This same CDR3 is encoded by further DNA sequences in the sample. The rearrangement uses TRBV6-5 and TRBJ2-7, with TRBD1 matching over 7 bases. The CDR3 extends over 15 amino acids. V was pared by 0 bases and J by 4 bases, with 6 bases of the junction left unmatched. Germline lookup yields CDR1 MNHEY and CDR2 SVGAGI. The CDR3 reads CASSYSNRGHYEQYF. The CDR3 DNA reads as TGTGCCAGCAGTTACTCGAATAGGGGGCATTACGAGCAGTACTTC.

The J gene is TRBJ2-5, the V gene TRBV6-1; unclear D gene. Trimming removed 8 bases at V and 5 bases at J, with 3 bases between. The germline gives CDR1 MNHNS, CDR2 SASEGT. The CDR3 totals 9 residues. The CDR3 region is CASWETQYF. CDR3 nucleotides: TGTGCCAGCTGGGAGACCCAGTACTTC.

This sequence joins TRBV30 and TRBJ1-2, with D uncertain. The CDR3 has 12 residues. Germline V gene lookup returns CDR1 GTSNPN and CDR2 SVGIG (reference sequence). V shed 2 bases and J shed 4 bases, with 8 bases lying between them. The CDR3 DNA is TGTGCCTGGAGTCAGGAGTCCTATGGCTACACCTTC. Amino acids: CAWSQESYGYTF. Combining the CDR3 with reference TRBV30 and TRBJ1-2 gives the whole variable domain SQTIHQWPATLVQPVGSPLSLECTVEGTSNPNLYWYRQAAGRGLQLLFYSVGIGQISSEVPQNLSASRPQDRQFILSSKKLLLSDSGFYLCAWSQESYGYTFGSGTRLTVV.

The chain links TRBV7-2 to TRBJ2-7, with TRBD2 identical over 9 bases. The CDR3 is made up of 15 amino acids. Trimming cost V 5 bases and J 1 base; bases outside gene matches: 6. Germline V CDR1 and CDR2: SGHTA, FQGNSA. The CDR3 nucleotides read TGTGCCAGCAGCCCTCGCCTAGCGGGGTCCTACGAGCAGTACTTC. This codes for CASSPRLAGSYEQYF.

V and J are TRBV6-1 and TRBJ1-1, with D tentatively TRBD1 (6 bases). Per germline, CDR1 MNHNS and CDR2 SASEGT. The CDR3 has 13 amino acids. Trimming removed 8 bases at V and 1 base at J, with 11 bases between. The CDR3 loop is CASRGQANTEAFF. The CDR3, as DNA: TGTGCCAGCCGGGGGCAGGCGAACACTGAAGCTTTCTTT.

The chain has TRBV6-5 and TRBJ1-6, with D unclear. The V gene's germline CDR1 is MNHEY and CDR2 SVGAGI. The CDR3 has 15 amino acids. Trimming removed 2 bases from V and 2 bases from J, with 7 bases in between. CDR3 bases: TGTGCCAGCAGTTACCAGACACCCTATAATTCACCCCTCCACTTT. Its protein is CASSYQTPYNSPLHF.